What follows are 32 T cell receptor beta chains derived from one specimen sequenced in a study of blood T cell repertoires in COVID-19. Generated by immunoSEQ multiplex PCR, the TCRdb table keeps only in-frame clones and is missing some. The table records nearly 350,000 clones, approximately 90% of them present only once. The sequenced sample consisted of peripheral blood. Source of these receptors: a woman in her late teens or twenties who had recovered from COVID-19.

V usage is TRBV4-3 and J usage is TRBJ2-7; D gene unclear. The length of the CDR3 is 13 residues. CDR1 is LGHNA, CDR2 YSLEER, per germline. V lost 5 bases and J lost 3, with 11 bases in between. In DNA, the CDR3 is TGCGCCAGCAGCTTATGCACATACTACGAGCAGTACGTC. Encoded protein: CASSLCTYYEQYV.

The V and J genes are TRBV28 and TRBJ2-1, with 12 positions matching TRBD2. The CDR3 has 14 residues. After removal of 10 bases from V and 3 bases from J, the junction contained 4 bases not matched to a gene. Germline-derived CDR1 and CDR2 are MDHEN and SYDVKM. The CDR3 loop is CATRLAGDYNEQFF. In nucleotides, the CDR3 is TGTGCCACGAGACTAGCGGGAGACTACAATGAGCAGTTCTTC. Based on the CDR3 plus reference TRBV28 and TRBJ2-1, the full variable domain is DVKVTQSSRYLVKRTGEKVFLECVQDMDHENMFWYRQDPGLGLRLIYFSYDVKMKEKGDIPEGYSVSREKKERFSLILESASTNQTSMYLCATRLAGDYNEQFFGPGTRLTVL.

The V gene is TRBV20-1, the J gene TRBJ1-1; D may be TRBD1 (5 bases). CDR1 is DFQATT and CDR2 is SNEGSKA in the germline V gene (reference sequence). CDR3 size: 11 residues. Trimming removed 6 bases from V and 8 bases from J, with 13 bases in between. The DNA for the CDR3 is TGCAGTGCCGCCGGAAGGACAGAAGCTTTCTTT. Translated, it gives CSAAGRTEAFF.

The chain recombines TRBV5-1 with TRBJ2-4; TRBD1 agrees at 8 bases. The CDR3 length is 14 residues. The germline gives CDR1 SGHRS, CDR2 YFSETQ. V dropped 4 bases and J dropped 7; count of bases not matched to a gene: 7. The CDR3 reads CASSRDRGGNIQYF. The DNA of the CDR3 is TGCGCCAGCAGCCGAGACAGGGGTGGGAACATTCAGTACTTC.

This clone was picked up one time. V is TRBV7-2 and J is TRBJ2-5; TRBD2 matches 9 bases. Trimming took 5 bases from V and 1 from J; bases not matched to a gene: 8. Looked up from germline, CDR1 is SGHTA and CDR2 is FQGNSA. The CDR3 is 16 residues long. CDR3 protein: CASSKGLALVQETQYF. CDR3 coding DNA: TGTGCCAGCAGCAAGGGACTAGCTCTTGTCCAAGAGACCCAGTACTTC.

V usage is TRBV27 and J usage is TRBJ2-3; 11 bases fit TRBD2. Germline CDR1 and CDR2: MNHEY and SMNVEV (reference sequence). The CDR3 is 19 residues long. After removal of 5 bases from V and 0 bases from J, the junction contained 13 bases not matched to a gene. CDR3: CASSRYFSGLAGSTDTQYF. CDR3 nucleotides: TGTGCCAGCAGTCGATACTTCTCAGGACTAGCGGGTAGCACAGATACGCAGTATTTT.

The chain is built from TRBV18 and TRBJ1-4, with a weak D call TRBD1 (5 bases). This CDR3 comprises 17 residues. With 4 bases removed from V and 0 bases from J, the gap between germline ends came to 15 bases. Germline loops: CDR1 KGHSH, CDR2 LQKENI. In DNA, the CDR3 is TGTGCCAGCTCACTGTCCAGGGAACGGACAACTAATGAAAAACTGTTTTTT. Translation: CASSLSRERTTNEKLFF.

The CDR3 loop is CASSQGRLAGVRETQYF. The CDR3 DNA reads TGTGCCAGCAGCCAAGGCCGGCTAGCGGGAGTCAGGGAGACCCAGTACTTC. The chain combines TRBV3-1 (or the pseudogene TRBV3-2) with TRBJ2-5, with 10 bases identical to TRBD2. The ends lost 1 base at V and 5 bases at J; junction bases unmatched: 10. The CDR3 is 17 residues long. Germline loops: CDR1 LGHDT, CDR2 YNNKEL (reference sequence).

This sequence joins TRBV5-6 and TRBJ2-1; 7 bases agree with TRBD2. The CDR3 runs 12 residues. Germline CDR1 and CDR2: SGHDT and YYEEEE. With V trimmed by 0 bases and J by 12 bases, 3 bases remained unmatched. CDR3 protein: CASSLGLAMQFF. DNA for the CDR3: TGTGCCAGCAGCTTGGGACTAGCTATGCAGTTCTTC.

A note on this clone: Other DNA sequences from this sample encode an identical CDR3 as well. The chain has TRBV7-9 and TRBJ2-1, with D possibly TRBD2 on 5 matching bases. V was shortened by 1 base and J by 4 bases, with 8 bases between the two germline ends. Germline V gene lookup returns CDR1 SEHNR and CDR2 FQNEAQ (reference sequence). The CDR3 consists of 14 residues. In DNA, the CDR3 is TGTGCCAGCAGCTTAGAAAGGGAGTACAATGAGCAGTTCTTC. Residues: CASSLEREYNEQFF.

This sequence joins TRBV5-8 and TRBJ1-4, with D tentatively TRBD1 (5 bases). The CDR3 totals 16 residues. The V gene's germline CDR1 is SGHTS and CDR2 YDEGEE. Trimming cost V 4 bases and J 0 bases, with 13 bases left between them. In nucleotides, the CDR3 is TGTGCCAGCAGCGCAAAAGGGGCGTCAACTAATGAAAAACTGTTTTTT. Protein: CASSAKGASTNEKLFF.

The V and J genes are TRBV2 and TRBJ2-1; TRBD2 aligns across 7 bases. This CDR3 is built from 13 residues. With V trimmed by 6 bases and J by 5 bases, 4 bases remained unmatched. CDR1 SNHLY and CDR2 FYNNEI come from the germline V gene. CDR3 sequence: CASSGGSHNEQFF. The CDR3 bases are TGTGCCAGCAGCGGGGGGAGCCACAATGAGCAGTTCTTC.

This chain joins TRBV27 and TRBJ1-2, with a weak D call TRBD1 (5 bases). The CDR3 totals 15 residues. V was trimmed by 2 bases and J by 8 bases, leaving 18 bases between them. The germline V gene has CDR1 MNHEY and CDR2 SMNVEV (reference sequence). The CDR3 DNA is TGTGCCAGCAGTTTAATCGCTGCAGGGAAAGGCGGCTACACCTTC. This translates into CASSLIAAGKGGYTF.

CDR3: CASSYWTNRIGYGYTF. DNA for the CDR3: TGTGCCAGCAGTTACTGGACAAACAGGATAGGATATGGCTACACCTTC. The chain uses TRBV6-2 or TRBV6-3 and TRBJ1-2; a weak D match, TRBD1 (5 bases). Trimming took off 1 base at V and 5 bases at J, with 17 bases between the two ends. Germline CDR1 and CDR2: MNHEY and SVGEGT. This CDR3 comprises 16 residues.

This clone was observed a single time. This chain links TRBV7-8 with TRBJ1-5; a possible D gene is TRBD1 (5 bases). The CDR3 length is 13 residues. Germline V CDR1 and CDR2: SGHVS, FQNEAQ. Deletions cut 5 bases from V and 4 bases from J, with 9 bases between. The CDR3 DNA reads as TGTGCCAGCAGCGTTTACAGGAATCAGCCCCAGCATTTT. It codes for CASSVYRNQPQHF.

This clone was counted between two and nine times. The rearrangement links TRBV4-2 to TRBJ1-1; D unclear. The CDR3 runs 13 residues. Trimming removed 2 bases from V and 1 base from J, with 5 bases in between. Germline V gene sequence: CDR1 LGHNA, CDR2 YNFKEQ. This chain's CDR3 is CASSQPGNTEAFF. CDR3 DNA sequence: TGTGCCAGCAGCCAACCGGGGAACACTGAAGCTTTCTTT.

This chain uses TRBV19 with TRBJ2-3; possibly TRBD2 for D (5 bases). This CDR3 is 14 amino acids long. V gave up 5 bases and J gave up 5 bases, with 14 bases separating them. CDR1 LNHDA and CDR2 SQIVND come from the germline V gene (reference sequence). The CDR3 spells CASSFQAEGDTQYF. CDR3 DNA: TGTGCCAGTAGTTTCCAAGCAGAGGGAGATACGCAGTATTTT.

The chain carries TRBV7-2 and TRBJ2-5; possible D gene TRBD1, 6 bases. Germline loops: CDR1 SGHTA, CDR2 FQGNSA. V was trimmed by 5 bases and J by 2 bases, leaving 18 bases between them. The CDR3 totals 16 residues. CDR3 region: CASSPTLDREQETQYF. The CDR3 DNA is TGTGCCAGCAGCCCCACACTGGACAGAGAACAAGAGACCCAGTACTTC.

The rearrangement links TRBV7-8 to TRBJ2-1; 10 nucleotides agree with TRBD2. J was trimmed by 3 bases and V by 5 bases; bases with no gene match: 10. The CDR3 is 17 amino acids. Germline CDR1 and CDR2: SGHVS and FQNEAQ. The CDR3 coding sequence is TGTGCCAGCAGCCCCCCGGGCGGGACTAGCGACTACAATGAGCAGTTCTTC. Translating it yields CASSPPGGTSDYNEQFF.

The V and J genes are TRBV9 and TRBJ1-2, with D possibly TRBD1 on 6 matching bases. Trimming took 3 bases from V and 6 from J, leaving 15 bases between them. Germline CDR1 and CDR2: SGDLS and YYNGEE. This CDR3 is 14 amino acids long. CDR3 loop: CASSEYTGYDGYTF. DNA for the CDR3: TGTGCCAGCAGCGAATACACAGGGTATGATGGCTACACCTTC.

The rearrangement joins TRBV3-1 (or the pseudogene TRBV3-2) to TRBJ2-3, with unresolved D. This CDR3 has 16 amino acids. Trimming stripped 1 base from V and 0 bases from J, with 11 bases between. Germline V gene sequence: CDR1 LGHDT, CDR2 YNNKEL (reference sequence). CDR3 in amino acids: CASSQASVRSTDTQYF. The CDR3 nucleotides are TGTGCCAGCAGCCAAGCTTCGGTGCGGAGCACAGATACGCAGTATTTT.

This chain's CDR3 is CASSIGRGGPISGNTIYF. The CDR3 DNA is TGTGCCAGTAGTATAGGGAGGGGGGGGCCCATCTCTGGAAACACCATATATTTT. The rearrangement joins TRBV19 to TRBJ1-3; D perhaps matches TRBD1 (6 bases). Trimming took off 1 base at V and 0 bases at J, with 16 bases between the two ends. Germline V CDR1 and CDR2: LNHDA, SQIVND (reference sequence). The CDR3 runs 18 residues. Filled out from reference TRBV19 and TRBJ1-3, the complete variable domain reads DGGITQSPKYLFRKEGQNVTLSCEQNLNHDAMYWYRQDPGQGLRLIYYSQIVNDFQKGDIAEGYSVSREKKESFPLTVTSAQKNPTAFYLCASSIGRGGPISGNTIYFGEGSWLTVV.

The chain joins TRBV19 to TRBJ1-4; maybe TRBD1 (5 bases). Per germline, CDR1 LNHDA and CDR2 SQIVND (reference sequence). V shed 5 bases and J shed 5 bases, with 6 bases lying between them. The CDR3 has 12 residues. CDR3 sequence (DNA): TGTGCCAGTAGTGGGGCGAATGAAAAACTGTTTTTT. This translates into CASSGANEKLFF.

CDR3 sequence reads: CASSPTSGRGGRNIQYF. The CDR3 DNA sequence: TGCGCCAGCAGCCCGACGAGCGGGAGAGGTGGGAGAAACATTCAGTACTTC. The chain carries TRBV5-1 and TRBJ2-4; 8 bases match TRBD2. V gave up 4 bases and J gave up 6 bases; unmatched junction bases: 15. CDR1 is SGHRS and CDR2 is YFSETQ in the germline V gene. This CDR3 is built from 17 residues.

This clone was seen a single time. The chain combines TRBV6-5 with TRBJ1-1, with a tentative D call TRBD1 (5 bases). V dropped 2 bases and J dropped 2 bases, with 12 bases sitting between them. The CDR3 totals 15 residues. Germline CDR1 MNHEY, CDR2 SVGAGI. CDR3 sequence (DNA): TGTGCCAGCAGTTACGGGGGAGCGGGAAACACTGAAGCTTTCTTT. It translates to CASSYGGAGNTEAFF.

The chain is built from TRBV5-1 and TRBJ2-1, with 11 bases that match TRBD2. Germline V gives CDR1 SGHRS, CDR2 YFSETQ. The V and J ends lost 0 bases and 9 bases, in that order; junction bases with no gene match: 5. The CDR3 has 15 amino acids. The DNA of the CDR3 is TGCGCCAGCAGCTTGGATCTAGCGGGAGGAGGTGAGCAGTTCTTC. Translated: CASSLDLAGGGEQFF.

The sample holds one count of this clone. J is TRBJ2-1 and V is TRBV9; D perhaps matches TRBD2 (5 bases). The CDR3 runs to 14 residues. Germline V CDR1 and CDR2: SGDLS, YYNGEE. V lost 7 bases to trimming and J lost 4 bases, with 15 bases between them. The CDR3: CASGGSGRYNEQFF. In DNA form, the CDR3 reads TGTGCCAGCGGAGGCAGCGGTCGATACAATGAGCAGTTCTTC.

The chain uses TRBV2 and TRBJ1-2; TRBD1 aligns across 7 bases. The length of the CDR3 is 14 residues. J gave up 1 base and V 7 bases, and 6 bases lay outside the gene matches. The germline gives CDR1 SNHLY, CDR2 FYNNEI. The CDR3 bases are TGTGCCAGCATTCGACAGGGATATAACTATGGCTACACCTTC. Its protein product is CASIRQGYNYGYTF.

The chain has TRBV5-1 and TRBJ1-6; 10 bases line up with TRBD1. Germline V gene lookup returns CDR1 SGHRS and CDR2 YFSETQ. The CDR3 loop spans 15 amino acids. The V and J ends lost 4 bases and 6 bases, in that order; junction bases with no gene match: 4. The DNA of the CDR3 is TGCGCCAGCAGCCCGGGACAGGGGTCTAATTCACCCCTCCACTTT. Its translation is CASSPGQGSNSPLHF.

V gene TRBV11-3 combines with J gene TRBJ1-2, with D unresolved. The CDR3 length is 14 residues. Trimming took 2 bases from V and 6 from J, leaving 13 bases between them. CDR1 and CDR2 from the germline V gene are SGHNT and YENEEA. In nucleotides, the CDR3 is TGTGCCAGCAGCTTAAGGATTGGCAGCGATGGCTACACCTTC. Its translation is CASSLRIGSDGYTF.

V usage is TRBV7-2 and J usage is TRBJ2-2, with 11 bases lining up with TRBD2. CDR1 is SGHTA, CDR2 FQGNSA, per germline. The junction had 9 bases not matched to a gene; V was cut back by 7 bases and J by 5 bases. The CDR3 runs to 16 residues. The CDR3: CASNKITSGSTGELFF. The CDR3 nucleotides read TGTGCCAGCAACAAAATTACTAGCGGGAGTACCGGGGAGCTGTTTTTT.

The V and J genes are TRBV15 and TRBJ2-7; D unclear. The CDR3 is made up of 14 amino acids. V was trimmed by 0 bases and J by 0 bases, leaving 6 bases between them. Germline V gives CDR1 LNHNV, CDR2 YYDKDF (reference sequence). This chain's CDR3 is CATSRDLASYEQYV. Here the CDR3 DNA reads TGTGCCACCAGCAGAGATTTAGCCTCCTACGAGCAGTACGTC.